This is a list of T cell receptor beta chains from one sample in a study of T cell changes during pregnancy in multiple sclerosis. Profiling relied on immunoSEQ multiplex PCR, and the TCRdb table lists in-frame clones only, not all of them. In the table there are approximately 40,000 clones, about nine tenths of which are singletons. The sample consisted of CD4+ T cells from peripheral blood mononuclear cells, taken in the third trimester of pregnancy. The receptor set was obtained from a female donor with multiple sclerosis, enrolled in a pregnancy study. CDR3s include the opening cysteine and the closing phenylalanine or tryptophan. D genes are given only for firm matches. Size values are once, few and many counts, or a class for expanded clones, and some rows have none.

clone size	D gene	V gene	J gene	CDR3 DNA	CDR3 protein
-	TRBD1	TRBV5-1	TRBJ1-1	TGCGCCAGCAGCTTGGACAGGGGAAAAACTGAAGCTTTCTTT	CASSLDRGKTEAFF
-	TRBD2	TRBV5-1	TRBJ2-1	TGCGCCAGCAGCCCCGGACTAGCGGGCGGCAATGAGCAGTTCTTC	CASSPGLAGGNEQFF
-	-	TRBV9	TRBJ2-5	TGTGCCAGCAGCGTAGAAGGGGATATCGAAGAGACCCAGTACTTC	CASSVEGDIEETQYF
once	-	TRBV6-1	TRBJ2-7	TGTGCCAGCAGTGAATCTTTCGGGAGAATAGTGGAGCAGTACTTC	CASSESFGRIVEQYF
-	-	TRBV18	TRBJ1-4	TGTGCCAGCTCACTCGGTCAGGGTGAAAAACTGTTTTTT	CASSLGQGEKLFF
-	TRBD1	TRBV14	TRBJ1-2	TGTGCCAGCAGCCATCGAAGACAGGGCCCCCTTAACTATGGCTACACCTTC	CASSHRRQGPLNYGYTF
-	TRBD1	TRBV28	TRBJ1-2	TGTGCCAGCAGTTCTACAGGGGCGGACTATGGCTACACCTTC	CASSSTGADYGYTF
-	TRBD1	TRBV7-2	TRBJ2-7	TGTGCCAGCAGCTTAGACAGGGGTTCCTACGAGCAGTACTTC	CASSLDRGSYEQYF
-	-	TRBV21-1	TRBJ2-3	TGTGCCAGCAGCAAAGGGTTAGCGGGAATAACTCCAGGAGGCACAGATACGCAGTATTTT	CASSKGLAGITPGGTDTQYF
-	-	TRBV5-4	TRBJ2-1	TGTGCCAGCAGCTTAGACCCAGCGGTCGGTGAGCAGTTCTTC	CASSLDPAVGEQFF
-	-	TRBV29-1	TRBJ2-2	TGCAGCGTTGTTGAGCACCCGAACACCGGGGAGCTGTTTTTT	CSVVEHPNTGELFF
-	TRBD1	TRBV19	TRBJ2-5	TGTGCCAGTAGTATAGCCGGACAGGGAGTGAGAGAGACCCAGTACTTC	CASSIAGQGVRETQYF
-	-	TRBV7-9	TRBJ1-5	TGTGCCAGCAGCCCGAATGTGGGAGGGCAGCCCCAGCATTTT	CASSPNVGGQPQHF
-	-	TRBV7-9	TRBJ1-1	TGTGCCAGCAGCTTATTCGGTAATCAATACACTGAAGCTTTCTTT	CASSLFGNQYTEAFF
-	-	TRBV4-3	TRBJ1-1	TGCGCCAGCAGCCAAGGATACGCCGCACCTACAGCTTTCTTT	CASSQGYAAPTAFF
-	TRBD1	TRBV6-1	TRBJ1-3	TGTGCCAGCAGTGAACGGGGTGGACAGGGGATTGGAAACACCATATATTTT	CASSERGGQGIGNTIYF
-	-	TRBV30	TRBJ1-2	TGTGCCTGGAGTAGGGTAGGAGGCTTCGGCGGCTACACCTTC	CAWSRVGGFGGYTF
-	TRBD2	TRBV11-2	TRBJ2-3	TGTGCCAGCAGCGCGGGACTAGCGATCGCCACAGATACGCAGTATTTT	CASSAGLAIATDTQYF
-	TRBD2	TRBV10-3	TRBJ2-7	TGTGCCATCAGTGAGCCGGCGGTCCCTAGCGGGCCCTACGAGCAGTACTTC	CAISEPAVPSGPYEQYF
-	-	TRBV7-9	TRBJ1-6	TGTGCCAGCAGCCAACAGGGTTCCCGATCACCCCTCCACTTT	CASSQQGSRSPLHF
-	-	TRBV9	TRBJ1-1	TGTGCCAGCAGCGTAGAACAAGACAGGATGAACACTGAAGCTTTCTTT	CASSVEQDRMNTEAFF
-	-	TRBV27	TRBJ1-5	TGTGCCAGCAGGACATTACAGGGAAAAAGCAATCAGCCCCAGCATTTT	CASRTLQGKSNQPQHF
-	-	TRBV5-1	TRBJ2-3	TGCGCCAGTGTCAAATCGGGGGAGTTCACAGATACGCAGTATTTT	CASVKSGEFTDTQYF
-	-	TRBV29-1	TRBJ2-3	TGCAGCGTTGGAGGTTGGTCGCAGGGAAACACAGATACGCAGTATTTT	CSVGGWSQGNTDTQYF
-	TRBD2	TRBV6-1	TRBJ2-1	TGTGCCAGCAGCCTGAGCGGGGGTGGTGTGCTGTTCTTC	CASSLSGGGVLFF
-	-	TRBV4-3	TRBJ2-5	TGCGCCAGCAGCCAAGATTGGGCTAGCTCCAAGACCCAGTACTTC	CASSQDWASSKTQYF
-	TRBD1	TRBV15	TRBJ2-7	TGTGCCACCAGCAGGACAGGGTTGAACTACGAGCAGTACTTC	CATSRTGLNYEQYF
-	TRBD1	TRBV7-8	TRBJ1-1	TGTGCCAGCAGCTTAATTCAGGGGGCCACTGAAGCTTTCTTT	CASSLIQGATEAFF
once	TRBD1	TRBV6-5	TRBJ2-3	TGTGCCAGCTTATCAGGGGGCTCGGATACGCAGTATTTT	CASLSGGSDTQYF
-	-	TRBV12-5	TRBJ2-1	TGTGCTAGTGCTCCTGGGCAGGCCTACAATGAGCAGTTCTTC	CASAPGQAYNEQFF
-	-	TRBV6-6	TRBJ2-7	TGTGCCAGCACCCGGCGGGGCGGTGACTCCTACGAGCAGTACTTC	CASTRRGGDSYEQYF
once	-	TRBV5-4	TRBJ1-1	TGTGCCAGCAGCTTAATCGGGGGGATGGGCGCTGAAGCTTTCTTT	CASSLIGGMGAEAFF
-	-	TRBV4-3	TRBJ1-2	TGCGCCAGCAGCCAAGGGACAGCCAATGGCTACACCTTC	CASSQGTANGYTF
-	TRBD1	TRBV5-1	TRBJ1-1	TGCGCCAGCAGCCTGGGACAGGGATCCTTAATGAACACTGAAGCTTTCTTT	CASSLGQGSLMNTEAFF
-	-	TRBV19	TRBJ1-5	TGTGCCAGTAGTTCAGGGAGGCTTATTAATAGCAATCAGCCCCAGCATTTT	CASSSGRLINSNQPQHF
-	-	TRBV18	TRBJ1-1	TGTGCCAGCTCGTTCGTTCCGAGGAACACTGAAGCTTTCTTT	CASSFVPRNTEAFF
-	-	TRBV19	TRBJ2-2	TGTGCCAGTAGGCAGGCCATCACCGGGGAGCTGTTTTTT	CASRQAITGELFF
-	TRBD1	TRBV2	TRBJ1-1	TGTGCCAGCAGTGGGGACAGGTGGGGAACTGAAGCTTTCTTT	CASSGDRWGTEAFF
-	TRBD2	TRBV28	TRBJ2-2	TGTGCCAGCAGCCCCGGGACTAGCGGGGAACTGGGTGGGGAGCTGTTTTTT	CASSPGTSGELGGELFF
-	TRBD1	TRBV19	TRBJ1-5	TGTGCCAGTAGTATCAGACAGGGAGGTAACAATCAGCCCCAGCATTTT	CASSIRQGGNNQPQHF
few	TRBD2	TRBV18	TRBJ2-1	TGTGCCAGCTCACCATCCGAGGCTAGCGGGAGGGCCGGGCAGTTCTTC	CASSPSEASGRAGQFF
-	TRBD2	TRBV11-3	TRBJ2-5	TGTGCCAGCAGCTCGGGACTAGCGGGTTGGTTCCAAGAGACCCAGTACTTC	CASSSGLAGWFQETQYF